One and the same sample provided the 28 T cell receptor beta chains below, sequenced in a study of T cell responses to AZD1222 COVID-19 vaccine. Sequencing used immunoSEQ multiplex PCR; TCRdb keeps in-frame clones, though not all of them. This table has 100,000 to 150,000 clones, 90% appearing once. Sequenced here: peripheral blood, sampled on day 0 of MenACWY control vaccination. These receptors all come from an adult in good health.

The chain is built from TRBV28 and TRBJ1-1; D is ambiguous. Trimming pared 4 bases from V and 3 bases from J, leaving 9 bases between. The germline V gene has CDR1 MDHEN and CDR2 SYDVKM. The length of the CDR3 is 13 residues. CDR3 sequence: CASSYRWDTEAFF. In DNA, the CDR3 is TGTGCCAGCAGTTATAGGTGGGACACTGAAGCTTTCTTT.

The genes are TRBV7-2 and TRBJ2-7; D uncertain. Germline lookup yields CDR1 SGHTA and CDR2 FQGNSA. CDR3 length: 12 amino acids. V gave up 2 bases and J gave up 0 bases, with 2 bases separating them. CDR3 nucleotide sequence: TGTGCCAGCAGCTTATCCTCCTACGAGCAGTACGTC. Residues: CASSLSSYEQYV.

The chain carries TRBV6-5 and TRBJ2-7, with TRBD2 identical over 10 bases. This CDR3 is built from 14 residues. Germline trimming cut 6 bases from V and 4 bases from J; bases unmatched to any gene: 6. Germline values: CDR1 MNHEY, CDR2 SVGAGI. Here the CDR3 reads CASRPGTSVYEQYF. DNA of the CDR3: TGTGCCAGCAGGCCCGGGACTAGCGTGTACGAGCAGTACTTC.

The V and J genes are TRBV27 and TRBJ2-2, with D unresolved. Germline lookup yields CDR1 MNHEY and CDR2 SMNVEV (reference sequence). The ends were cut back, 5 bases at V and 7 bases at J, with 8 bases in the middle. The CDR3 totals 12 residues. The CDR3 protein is CASSPPSGELFF. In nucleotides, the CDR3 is TGTGCCAGCAGTCCCCCCAGCGGGGAGCTGTTTTTT.

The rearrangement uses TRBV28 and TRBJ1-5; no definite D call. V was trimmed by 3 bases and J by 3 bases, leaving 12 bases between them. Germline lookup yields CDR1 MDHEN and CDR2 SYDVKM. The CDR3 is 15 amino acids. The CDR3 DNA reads TGTGCCAGCAGTTTTTCATATGGCTACAATCAGCCCCAGCATTTT. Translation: CASSFSYGYNQPQHF.

This chain's CDR3 is CASRGQANEQFF. The CDR3 region has the DNA TGTGCCAGCAGGGGACAGGCGAATGAGCAGTTCTTC. The chain carries TRBV14 and TRBJ2-1; 8 bases fit TRBD1. Germline V CDR1 and CDR2: SGHDN, FVKESK. The CDR3 length is 12 residues. With 6 bases clipped from V and 7 bases from J, the junction kept 2 bases outside the gene matches. The full variable domain, in which reference TRBV14 and TRBJ2-1 provide the parts outside the CDR3, is EAGVTQFPSHSVIEKGQTVTLRCDPISGHDNLYWYRRVMGKEIKFLLHFVKESKQDESGMPNNRFLAERTGGTYSTLKVQPAELEDSGVYFCASRGQANEQFFGPGTRLTVL.

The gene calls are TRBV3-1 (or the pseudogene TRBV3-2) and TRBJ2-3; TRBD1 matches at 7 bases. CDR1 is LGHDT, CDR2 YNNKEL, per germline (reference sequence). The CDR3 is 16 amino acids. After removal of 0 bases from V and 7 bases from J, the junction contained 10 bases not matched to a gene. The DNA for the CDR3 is TGTGCCAGCAGCCAAGATCTTGGGACAGCACCGCATACGCAGTATTTT. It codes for CASSQDLGTAPHTQYF.

CDR3 in DNA: TGTGCCAGCAGTTTAGGGCCTGCAGATACGCAGTATTTT. It yields the protein CASSLGPADTQYF. The chain carries TRBV12-3 or TRBV12-4 and TRBJ2-3; D ambiguous. This CDR3 has 13 residues. The V gene lost 1 base and the J gene lost 4 bases, with 6 bases spanning the gap.

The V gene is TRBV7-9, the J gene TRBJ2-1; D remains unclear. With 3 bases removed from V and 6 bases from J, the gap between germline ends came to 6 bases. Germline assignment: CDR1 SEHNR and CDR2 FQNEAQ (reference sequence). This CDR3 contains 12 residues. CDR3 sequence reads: CASSFGPNEQFF. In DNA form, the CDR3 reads TGTGCCAGCAGCTTCGGCCCCAATGAGCAGTTCTTC. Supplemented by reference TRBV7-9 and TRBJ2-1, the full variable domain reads DTGVSQNPRHKITKRGQNVTFRCDPISEHNRLYWYRQTLGQGPEFLTYFQNEAQLEKSRLLSDRFSAERPKGSFSTLEIQRTEQGDSAMYLCASSFGPNEQFFGPGTRLTVL.

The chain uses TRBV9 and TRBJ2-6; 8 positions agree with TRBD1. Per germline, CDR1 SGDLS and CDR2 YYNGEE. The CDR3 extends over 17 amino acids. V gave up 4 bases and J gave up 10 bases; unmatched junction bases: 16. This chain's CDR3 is CASSLLRDRRDQNVLTF. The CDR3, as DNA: TGTGCCAGCAGCCTCCTGAGGGACAGGAGGGACCAAAACGTCCTGACTTTC.

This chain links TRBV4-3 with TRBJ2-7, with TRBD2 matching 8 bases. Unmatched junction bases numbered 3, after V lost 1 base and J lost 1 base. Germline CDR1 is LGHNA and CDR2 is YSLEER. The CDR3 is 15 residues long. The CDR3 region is CASSQGIAGSYEQYV. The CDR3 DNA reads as TGCGCCAGCAGCCAAGGGATAGCGGGGTCCTACGAGCAGTACGTC.

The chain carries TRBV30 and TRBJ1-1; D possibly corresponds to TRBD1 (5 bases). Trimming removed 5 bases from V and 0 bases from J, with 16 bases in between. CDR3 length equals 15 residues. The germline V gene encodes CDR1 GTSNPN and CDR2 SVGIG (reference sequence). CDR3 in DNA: TGTGCCTGGGATGGACCGCGGGACTTGAACACTGAAGCTTTCTTT. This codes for CAWDGPRDLNTEAFF.

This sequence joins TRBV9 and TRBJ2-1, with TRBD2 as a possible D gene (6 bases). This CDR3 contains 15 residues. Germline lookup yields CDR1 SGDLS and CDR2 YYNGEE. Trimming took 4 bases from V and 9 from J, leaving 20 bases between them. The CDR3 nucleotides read TGTGCCAGCAGCCTCGCTGGGGACTTCGGCCCTGAGCAGTTCTTC. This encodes CASSLAGDFGPEQFF.

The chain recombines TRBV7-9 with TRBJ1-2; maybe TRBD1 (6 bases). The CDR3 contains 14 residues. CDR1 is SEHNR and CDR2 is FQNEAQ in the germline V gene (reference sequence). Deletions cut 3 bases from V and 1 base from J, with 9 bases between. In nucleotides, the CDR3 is TGTGCCAGCAGCTTCGAACAGGGTAACTATGGCTACACCTTC. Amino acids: CASSFEQGNYGYTF. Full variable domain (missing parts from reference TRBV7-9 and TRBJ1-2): DTGVSQNPRHKITKRGQNVTFRCDPISEHNRLYWYRQTLGQGPEFLTYFQNEAQLEKSRLLSDRFSAERPKGSFSTLEIQRTEQGDSAMYLCASSFEQGNYGYTFGSGTRLTVV.

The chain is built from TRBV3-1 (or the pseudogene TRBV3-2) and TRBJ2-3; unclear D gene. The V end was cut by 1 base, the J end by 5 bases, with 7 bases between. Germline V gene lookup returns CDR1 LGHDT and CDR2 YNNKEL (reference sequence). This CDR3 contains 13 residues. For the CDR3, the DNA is TGTGCCAGCAGCCAAGCCTCCGGAGATACGCAGTATTTT. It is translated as CASSQASGDTQYF.

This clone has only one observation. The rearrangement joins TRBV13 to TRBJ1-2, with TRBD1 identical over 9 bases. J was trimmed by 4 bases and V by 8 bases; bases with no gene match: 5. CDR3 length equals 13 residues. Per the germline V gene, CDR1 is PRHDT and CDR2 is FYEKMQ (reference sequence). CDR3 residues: CASGQGRFYGYTF. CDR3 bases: TGTGCCAGCGGACAGGGGAGATTCTATGGCTACACCTTC.

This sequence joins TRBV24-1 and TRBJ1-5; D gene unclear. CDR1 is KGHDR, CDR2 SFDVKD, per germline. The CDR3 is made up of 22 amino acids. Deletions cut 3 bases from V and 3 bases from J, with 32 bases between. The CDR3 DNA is TGTGCCACCAGTGATAGGAGGAGGATGGGTCAGGAGATTTTTTGTTTCAATCAGCCCCAGCATTTT. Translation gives CATSDRRRMGQEIFCFNQPQHF.

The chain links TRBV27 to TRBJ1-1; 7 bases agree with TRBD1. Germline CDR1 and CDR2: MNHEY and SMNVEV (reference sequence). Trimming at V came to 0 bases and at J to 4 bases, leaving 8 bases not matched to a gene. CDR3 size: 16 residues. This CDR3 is CASSLSKSGQATEAFF. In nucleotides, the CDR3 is TGTGCCAGCAGTTTATCGAAGTCCGGACAGGCCACTGAAGCTTTCTTT.

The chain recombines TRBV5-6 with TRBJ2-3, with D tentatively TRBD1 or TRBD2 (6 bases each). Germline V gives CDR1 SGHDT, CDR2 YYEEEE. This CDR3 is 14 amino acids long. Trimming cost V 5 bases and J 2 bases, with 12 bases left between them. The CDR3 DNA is TGTGCCAGCAGAAAACGGGGGCTCACAGATACGCAGTATTTT. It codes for CASRKRGLTDTQYF.

DNA for the CDR3: TGTGCCAGCAGTTACTCGGGCAGAGCTTATCAAGAGACCCAGTACTTC. Translated: CASSYSGRAYQETQYF. The genes are TRBV6-5 and TRBJ2-5, with D hard to call. The V end lost 0 bases, the J end lost 2 bases, and 13 bases lay between the germline ends. Germline CDR1 and CDR2: MNHEY and SVGAGI. CDR3 length: 16 amino acids.

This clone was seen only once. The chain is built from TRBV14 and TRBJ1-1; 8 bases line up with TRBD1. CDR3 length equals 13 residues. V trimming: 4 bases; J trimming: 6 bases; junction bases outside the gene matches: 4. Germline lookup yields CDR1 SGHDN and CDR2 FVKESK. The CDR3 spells CASSRDRGAEAFF. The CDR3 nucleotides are TGTGCCAGCAGCCGAGACAGGGGCGCTGAAGCTTTCTTT.

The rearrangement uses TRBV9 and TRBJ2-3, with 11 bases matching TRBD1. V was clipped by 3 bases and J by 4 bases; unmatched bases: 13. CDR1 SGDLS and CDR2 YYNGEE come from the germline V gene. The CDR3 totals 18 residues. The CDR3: CASSASGTGGYWSDTQYF. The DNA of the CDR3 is TGTGCCAGCAGCGCATCCGGGACAGGGGGATACTGGTCAGATACGCAGTATTTT.

The CDR3 reads CASSIRQEGGYTF. The CDR3 DNA follows: TGTGCCAGTAGTATAAGACAGGAGGGTGGCTACACCTTC. The chain is built from TRBV19 and TRBJ1-2, with D perhaps matching TRBD1 (6 bases). Germline V gene lookup returns CDR1 LNHDA and CDR2 SQIVND (reference sequence). V dropped 2 bases and J dropped 7 bases, with 11 bases sitting between them. The CDR3 consists of 13 residues.

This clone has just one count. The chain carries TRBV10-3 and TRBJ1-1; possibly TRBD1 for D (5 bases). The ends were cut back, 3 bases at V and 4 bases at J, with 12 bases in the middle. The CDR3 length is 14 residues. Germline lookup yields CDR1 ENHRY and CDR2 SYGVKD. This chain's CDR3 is CAISDQGVITEAFF. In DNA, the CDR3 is TGTGCCATCAGTGATCAGGGAGTGATCACTGAAGCTTTCTTT.

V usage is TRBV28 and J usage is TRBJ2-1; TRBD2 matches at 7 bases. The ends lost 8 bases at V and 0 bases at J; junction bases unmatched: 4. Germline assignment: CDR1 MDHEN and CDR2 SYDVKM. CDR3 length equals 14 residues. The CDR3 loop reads CASGREISYNEQFF. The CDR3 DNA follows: TGTGCCAGCGGGCGGGAGATCTCCTACAATGAGCAGTTCTTC. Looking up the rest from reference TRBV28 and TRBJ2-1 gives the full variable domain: DVKVTQSSRYLVKRTGEKVFLECVQDMDHENMFWYRQDPGLGLRLIYFSYDVKMKEKGDIPEGYSVSREKKERFSLILESASTNQTSMYLCASGREISYNEQFFGPGTRLTVL.

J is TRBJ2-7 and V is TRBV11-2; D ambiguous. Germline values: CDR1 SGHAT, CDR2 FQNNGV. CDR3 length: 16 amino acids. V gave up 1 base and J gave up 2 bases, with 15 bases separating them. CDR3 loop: CASSLVFTTTTYEQYF. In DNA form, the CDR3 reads TGTGCCAGCAGCTTAGTTTTCACAACCACTACCTACGAGCAGTACTTC.

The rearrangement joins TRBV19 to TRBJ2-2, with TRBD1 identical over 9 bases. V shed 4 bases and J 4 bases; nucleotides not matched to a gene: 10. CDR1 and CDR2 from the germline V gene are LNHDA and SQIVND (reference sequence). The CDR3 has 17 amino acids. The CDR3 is CASSRGQGPSGTGELFF. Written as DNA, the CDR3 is TGTGCCAGTAGTAGAGGACAGGGGCCCTCGGGCACCGGGGAGCTGTTTTTT.

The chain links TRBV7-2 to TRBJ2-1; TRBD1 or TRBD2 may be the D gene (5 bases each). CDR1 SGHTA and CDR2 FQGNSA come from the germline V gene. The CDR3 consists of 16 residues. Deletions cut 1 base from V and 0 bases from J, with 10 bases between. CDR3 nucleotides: TGTGCCAGCAGCTTAGGAGGGGCGAGCTCCTACAATGAGCAGTTCTTC. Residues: CASSLGGASSYNEQFF.